Sequencing of this TCR beta chain was carried out in a study of T cells after yellow fever vaccination. Notes on the study in general: Most clones from primary vaccination were detected again post-booster (roughly 95% CD4, approximately 90% CD8). The secondary T-cell response peaked on day 5, not day 15, but was weaker. Any FACS-sorted repertoire could hold abundant clonotypes that contaminate it from the bulk population.

Conversion of TCR transcripts into cDNA relied on 5'RACE template switching, which added a universal primer site and UMIs. One entry per CDR3 protein, called by TCRdb with MiXCR from the 5' RACE reads. The data show tens of thousands of distinct CDR3 sequences, with approximately 8% seen just once and approximately 42% held by the top ten. The ends were cut back, 4 bases at V and 1 base at J, with 27 bases in the middle. From germline, CDR1 is SGHRS and CDR2 YFSETQ. The CDR3 consists of 19 residues. As regards this clonotype: The antigen remains undetermined.

The chain employs TRBV5-1 and TRBJ2-7, with D perhaps TRBD2 (6 bases). Sample: CD8+ T cells sorted from PBMCs, taken on the day of the yellow fever booster vaccination. This receptor was taken from a man younger than 45 who received the YFV17D yellow fever vaccine. CDR3 in DNA: TGCGCCAGCAGCCCCCACAAGACGGGGGAGCCACCCCCTTCCTACGAGCAGTACTTC. It is translated as CASSPHKTGEPPPSYEQYF.